This TCR beta chain was sequenced in a study of T cell responses to AZD1222 COVID-19 vaccine. Study conclusions and caveats: Donor demographics were predominantly white British with a female majority; clonal diversity may be underestimated. Just a handful of AZD1222 recipients tested seropositive at baseline.

Clones were sequenced by immunoSEQ multiplex PCR, and TCRdb holds only the in-frame ones, with some missing. The sample lists approximately 35,000 clones, around 84% occurring once. Germline trimming cut 3 bases from V and 4 bases from J; bases unmatched to any gene: 2. The CDR3 consists of 13 residues. The germline V gene encodes CDR1 SGHKS and CDR2 YYEKEE (reference sequence). Analysis merged second doses at about 4 or about 12 weeks. On this clone: The target antigen is unknown.

The sequence was obtained from an adult who received the AZD1222 COVID-19 vaccine. The V gene is TRBV5-5, the J gene TRBJ2-7; 9 bases match TRBD1. The source was peripheral blood, collected 28 days after the second AZD1222 dose. In nucleotides, the CDR3 is TGTGCCAGCAGCTGGGGGACAGGGTACGAGCAGTACTTC. Amino acids: CASSWGTGYEQYF.